The rows below give T cell receptor beta chains drawn from one sample of a study of CD49a tissue-resident CD8 T cells in human skin. The method was immunoSEQ multiplex PCR; TCRdb's version includes in-frame clones alone and lacks a portion of them. The table records about 1,500 clones, about 73% of them present only once. Sequenced material: CLA- CD8+ effector memory T cells sorted from blood. The receptors derive from a human donor in good health. Each CDR3 is given with its conserved first and last residue. The D gene is left open where the match is weak. Expanded clones are given a class, and other clones once, few, many or no size at all.

TRBD2,TRBV28,TRBJ2-2,.,TGTGCCAGCAGCCCCGATCCGGGGGGTCGAATCGGGGAGCTGTTTTTT,CASSPDPGGRIGELFF
TRBD2,TRBV5-1,TRBJ2-1,.,TGCGCCAGCAGCTCTAGCGGGGGATACAATGAGCAGTTCTTC,CASSSSGGYNEQFF
TRBD1,TRBV11-3,TRBJ1-1,.,TGTGCCAGCAGCCCCATAGGGCTGGACAGGGTGAGTACTGAAGCTTTCTTT,CASSPIGLDRVSTEAFF
.,TRBV9,TRBJ2-7,.,TGTGCCAGCAGCGTAGGGTTCGGAGTCGAGCAGTACTTC,CASSVGFGVEQYF
TRBD2,TRBV28,TRBJ2-7,.,TGTGCCAGCAGTTCCTCGGGACTAGACCTTCCCTACGAGCAGTACTTC,CASSSSGLDLPYEQYF
TRBD1,TRBV6-4,TRBJ2-2,.,TGTGCCAGCAGTGACTCAACCCCGGGACAGGGCACCGGGGAGCTGTTTTTT,CASSDSTPGQGTGELFF
TRBD2,TRBV28,TRBJ2-7,.,TGTGCCAGCAGTTTATGGACCCCCAGCGCGGGAGTAGACGAGCAGTACTTC,CASSLWTPSAGVDEQYF
.,TRBV6-4,TRBJ2-3,few,TGTGCCAGCAGTAGCGGGAGCACAGATACGCAGTATTTT,CASSSGSTDTQYF
.,TRBV5-6,TRBJ2-4,.,TGTGCCAGCAGCGAGAGTGGGGCTGTGGAAAACATTCAGTACTTC,CASSESGAVENIQYF
.,TRBV6-4,TRBJ1-1,large,TGTGCCAGCAGCCGGACAGAGAACACTGAAGCTTTCTTT,CASSRTENTEAFF
TRBD1,TRBV15,TRBJ2-1,.,TGTGCCACCAGCAGAGATGGCCCGGGACAGGGGGTCAATGAGCAGTTCTTC,CATSRDGPGQGVNEQFF
.,TRBV4-3,TRBJ1-6,few,TGCGCCAGCAGCCCAGACGGACAGTACCATAATTCACCCCTCCACTTT,CASSPDGQYHNSPLHF
.,TRBV5-4,TRBJ1-5,.,TGTGCCAGCAGCCTGGGACGGGGGGAGGGTCAGCCCCAGCATTTT,CASSLGRGEGQPQHF
TRBD1,TRBV27,TRBJ2-7,.,TGTGCCAGCAGGCCCTCGACAGGGATTAGCGAGCAGTACTTC,CASRPSTGISEQYF
.,TRBV6-5,TRBJ2-5,few,TGTGCCAGCAGTTACTCAGAGTCAGGGGAAGAGACCCAGTACTTC,CASSYSESGEETQYF
.,TRBV12-5,TRBJ2-2,.,TGTGCTAGTGGTTTGCGGTTCCCCGGGGAGCTGTTTTTT,CASGLRFPGELFF
.,TRBV5-1,TRBJ2-7,.,TGCGCCAGCACCCCTGCGGACTATCTGGCCGACGAGCAGTACTTC,CASTPADYLADEQYF
TRBD1,TRBV6-1,TRBJ1-5,.,TGTGCCAGCAGTGACCCGACAGGGGAAAACAATCAGCCCCAGCATTTT,CASSDPTGENNQPQHF
TRBD2,TRBV4-3,TRBJ2-1,few,TGCGCCAGCAGCCAAGATTCGGGGGGGGCTATCAGCTTGTTAAGCAATGAGCAGTTCTTC,CASSQDSGGAISLLSNEQFF
.,TRBV27,TRBJ2-3,few,TGTGCCAGCAGTGCCCCCCTGAGTACAGATACGCAGTATTTT,CASSAPLSTDTQYF
.,TRBV4-1,TRBJ1-2,.,TGCGCCAGCAGCCAAGAGAGGAGGGAGAATGGCTACACCTTC,CASSQERRENGYTF
.,TRBV6-5,TRBJ2-7,large,TGTGCCAGCAGTTACTCGACGCAGGGGCATTCGGGCGAGCAGTACTTC,CASSYSTQGHSGEQYF
TRBD2,TRBV13,TRBJ2-5,few,TGTGCCAGCAGCTTGAACGGGGGGGGAGAGACCCAGTACTTC,CASSLNGGGETQYF
TRBD2,TRBV6-4,TRBJ2-1,.,TGTGCCAGCAGTGGGACTAGCGGAGGGTACAATGAGCAGTTCTTC,CASSGTSGGYNEQFF
.,TRBV29-1,TRBJ2-7,few,TGCAGCGTTGAAGATCCGGGCTACGAGCAGTACTTC,CSVEDPGYEQYF
.,TRBV6-4,TRBJ2-6,.,TGTGCCAGCAGTGTAGGAGGCTCTGGGGCCAACGTCCTGACTTTC,CASSVGGSGANVLTF
.,TRBV5-6,TRBJ2-7,once,TGTGCCAGCAGCTTGGGACAGCCCAGGCACGAGCAGTACTTC,CASSLGQPRHEQYF
TRBD2,TRBV6-4,TRBJ2-3,few,TGTGCCAGCAGTGACTCGTCTAGCGGGAGCACAGATACGCAGTATTTT,CASSDSSSGSTDTQYF
TRBD2,TRBV7-8,TRBJ2-7,.,TGTGCCAGCAGCCCGGGACTAACCTACGAGCAGTACTTC,CASSPGLTYEQYF
.,TRBV11-1,TRBJ2-7,few,TGTGCCAGCAGCTCGCGTACCGGAGGCTCCTACGAGCAGTACTTC,CASSSRTGGSYEQYF
.,TRBV7-9,TRBJ2-5,.,TGTGCCAGCAGCTTAGATAGGGGTGACTTGGAGACCCAGTACTTC,CASSLDRGDLETQYF
TRBD1,TRBV18,TRBJ2-7,.,TGTGCCAGCTCACCCTCGACAGGGACCTACGAGCAGTACTTC,CASSPSTGTYEQYF
TRBD2,TRBV6-1,TRBJ2-5,.,TGTGCCAGCAGTGGGTTGCGGGGGGGCCGGGAGACCCAGTACTTC,CASSGLRGGRETQYF
.,TRBV7-9,TRBJ1-1,.,TGTGCCAGCAGCTTAGCGACAGAGGAAGCTTTCTTT,CASSLATEEAFF
TRBD1,TRBV13,TRBJ1-2,.,TGTGCCAGCAGCTTGGGGACAGGGGACTATGGCTACACCTTC,CASSLGTGDYGYTF
TRBD1,TRBV27,TRBJ2-1,.,TGTGCCAGCAGTTCGATTACAGGGGAACTTTACAATGAGCAGTTCTTC,CASSSITGELYNEQFF
.,TRBV4-3,TRBJ1-1,.,TGCGCCAGCAGCCCCAGGGAAGGGTTCACTGAAGCTTTCTTT,CASSPREGFTEAFF
.,TRBV28,TRBJ2-7,.,TGTGCCAGCAGTTTTGTCCCCGCTAGCACAAACTACGAGCAGTACTTC,CASSFVPASTNYEQYF
TRBD2,TRBV5-1,TRBJ2-1,.,TGCGCCAGCAGTTCAGCGGGGGGGTACAATGAGCAGTTCTTC,CASSSAGGYNEQFF
.,TRBV15,TRBJ2-6,.,TGTGCCACCAGCAAAAAAACAGGGTCTGGGGCCAACGTCCTGACTTTC,CATSKKTGSGANVLTF
.,TRBV29-1,TRBJ2-7,.,TGCAGCGTCGTGTATCGGGAGTCAGTCGAGCAGTACTTC,CSVVYRESVEQYF
.,TRBV7-9,TRBJ2-1,.,TGTGCCAGCAGCCCGCTGGGGGCCGGGGATGAGCAGTTCTTC,CASSPLGAGDEQFF
.,TRBV6-5,TRBJ1-1,.,TGTGCCAGCAGTTACCCAGGGGTGAACACTGAAGCTTTCTTT,CASSYPGVNTEAFF
TRBD1,TRBV4-1,TRBJ1-1,.,TGCGCCAGCAGCCAATTCCGGGACAGGGGCGCTGAAGCTTTCTTT,CASSQFRDRGAEAFF
TRBD1,TRBV7-3,TRBJ2-3,.,TGTGCCAGCAGCCCCACAGGGGGCACAGATACGCAGTATTTT,CASSPTGGTDTQYF
TRBD2,TRBV4-1,TRBJ2-1,.,TGCGCCAGCAGCCAAGGAGTAGCGGGGAACTACAATGAGCAGTTCTTC,CASSQGVAGNYNEQFF
TRBD2,TRBV7-8,TRBJ2-1,once,TGTGCCAGCAGTATCGGGACTAGGGCCAATGAGCAGTTCTTC,CASSIGTRANEQFF
.,TRBV2,TRBJ1-1,.,TGTGCCAGCGGGAGGGACCCCTGGATGAGAACTGAAGCTTTCTTT,CASGRDPWMRTEAFF
TRBD1,TRBV4-3,TRBJ1-4,few,TGCGCCAGCAGCCAAGATGGGACAGATAGTGAAAAACTGTTTTTT,CASSQDGTDSEKLFF
TRBD2,TRBV10-1,TRBJ2-4,.,TGCGCCAGCAGATCCCCAGCGGGAGGGCCCCCCAAAAACATTCAGTACTTC,CASRSPAGGPPKNIQYF
.,TRBV27,TRBJ2-7,.,TGTGCCAGCACCCCTTATCCCCCCAGGGGGCAGGGGGACTACCCCTACGAGCAGTACTTC,CASTPYPPRGQGDYPYEQYF
TRBD1,TRBV5-4,TRBJ2-1,.,TGTGCCAGCAGCCCCGGGTCAGGGGGGCAGTTCTTC,CASSPGSGGQFF
TRBD2,TRBV15,TRBJ2-1,.,TGTGCCACCAGCCCCAATAACGGGGGGGCCGATGAGCAGTTCTTC,CATSPNNGGADEQFF